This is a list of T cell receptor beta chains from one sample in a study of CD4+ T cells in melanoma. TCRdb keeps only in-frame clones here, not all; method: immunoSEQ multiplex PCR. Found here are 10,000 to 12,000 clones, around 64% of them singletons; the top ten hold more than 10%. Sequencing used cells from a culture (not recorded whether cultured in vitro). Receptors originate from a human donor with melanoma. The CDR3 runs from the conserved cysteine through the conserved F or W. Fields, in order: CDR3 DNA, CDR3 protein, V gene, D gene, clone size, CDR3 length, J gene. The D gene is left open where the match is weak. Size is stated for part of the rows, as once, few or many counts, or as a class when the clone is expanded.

cdr3_nt: TGTGCCAGCAGCTTAACGGAGGGTCGGAACTCACCCCTCCACTTT
cdr3_aa: CASSLTEGRNSPLHF
v_call: TRBV7-9
d_call: -
clone_size: few
cdr3_length: 15
j_call: TRBJ1-6

cdr3_nt: TGCGCCAGCAGCTTGGCCGGAGGGGCAGATACGCAGTATTTT
cdr3_aa: CASSLAGGADTQYF
v_call: TRBV5-1
d_call: -
clone_size: -
cdr3_length: 14
j_call: TRBJ2-3

cdr3_nt: TGCAGCGCCGGGACTAGCGCGACCGGGGAGCTGTTTTTT
cdr3_aa: CSAGTSATGELFF
v_call: TRBV29-1
d_call: TRBD2
clone_size: -
cdr3_length: 13
j_call: TRBJ2-2

cdr3_nt: TGTGCCAGTAGTATAAGGGACAGAAGCAATCAGCCCCAGCATTTT
cdr3_aa: CASSIRDRSNQPQHF
v_call: TRBV19
d_call: TRBD1
clone_size: -
cdr3_length: 15
j_call: TRBJ1-5

cdr3_nt: TGCGCCAGCAGCTTGTCCGGACTTTCATATGGCTACACCTTC
cdr3_aa: CASSLSGLSYGYTF
v_call: TRBV5-1
d_call: -
clone_size: -
cdr3_length: 14
j_call: TRBJ1-2

cdr3_nt: TGCGCCAGCAGTCCCGCAGGACTCACAGATACGCAGTATTTT
cdr3_aa: CASSPAGLTDTQYF
v_call: TRBV5-1
d_call: -
clone_size: -
cdr3_length: 14
j_call: TRBJ2-3

cdr3_nt: TGTGCCACCAGCAGAGGTGGGGGACAGCGCTTTGAAGCTTTCTTT
cdr3_aa: CATSRGGGQRFEAFF
v_call: TRBV15
d_call: TRBD1
clone_size: -
cdr3_length: 15
j_call: TRBJ1-1

cdr3_nt: TGTGCCAGCAGTGAAGGGTACGAGCAGTACTTC
cdr3_aa: CASSEGYEQYF
v_call: TRBV6-1
d_call: -
clone_size: -
cdr3_length: 11
j_call: TRBJ2-7

cdr3_nt: TGTGCCACGGGGGGACATCACTACGAGCAGTACTTC
cdr3_aa: CATGGHHYEQYF
v_call: TRBV21-1
d_call: -
clone_size: -
cdr3_length: 12
j_call: TRBJ2-7

cdr3_nt: TGCGCCAGCAGCGCCGGGTCCGTGGTTAGCACAGATACGCAGTATTTT
cdr3_aa: CASSAGSVVSTDTQYF
v_call: TRBV5-1
d_call: -
clone_size: once
cdr3_length: 16
j_call: TRBJ2-3

cdr3_nt: TGTGCCAGCACTCAGGGAGTAAGCCCCTACGAGCAGTACTTC
cdr3_aa: CASTQGVSPYEQYF
v_call: TRBV2
d_call: -
clone_size: few
cdr3_length: 14
j_call: TRBJ2-7

cdr3_nt: TGTGCCAGCAGTGAAAGTATGAGCTCTGGAAACACCATATATTTT
cdr3_aa: CASSESMSSGNTIYF
v_call: TRBV6-1
d_call: -
clone_size: few
cdr3_length: 15
j_call: TRBJ1-3

cdr3_nt: TGCGCCAGCAGCTTGGCGACGGGACAGGGCGGCACTGAAGCTTTCTTT
cdr3_aa: CASSLATGQGGTEAFF
v_call: TRBV5-1
d_call: TRBD1
clone_size: -
cdr3_length: 16
j_call: TRBJ1-1

cdr3_nt: TGTGCCTGGAGTAGGAGCGGGGGCCGAGGGGAGCAGTTCTTC
cdr3_aa: CAWSRSGGRGEQFF
v_call: TRBV30
d_call: TRBD2
clone_size: few
cdr3_length: 14
j_call: TRBJ2-1

cdr3_nt: TGTGCCAGCAGCTTGGGACCTCCTAGCGGGGGGGTAAACACAGATACGCAGTATTTT
cdr3_aa: CASSLGPPSGGVNTDTQYF
v_call: TRBV5-6
d_call: TRBD2
clone_size: -
cdr3_length: 19
j_call: TRBJ2-3

cdr3_nt: TGTGCCAGCAGCTCGTGGACTGGACAGGGCGCCACTGAAGCTTTCTTT
cdr3_aa: CASSSWTGQGATEAFF
v_call: TRBV7-2
d_call: TRBD1
clone_size: -
cdr3_length: 16
j_call: TRBJ1-1